In this sample, the clone carrying this T cell receptor (beta chain) turned up a few times. Its antigen is unidentified. Researchers barred patients who had uncontrolled infection, other autoimmune disease, pregnancy or lactation. This sample holds PBMCs from 8.5 to 10 ml fresh peripheral blood. This record comes from a study of T cells in Graves' hyperthyroidism and ophthalmopathy. Broader study findings: Most clonotypes expanded in the thyroid (above 0.001) were also present in blood. The model identified upcoming ophthalmopathy a median approximately 6.5 months ahead of onset.

CDR1 and CDR2 (germline): KGHDR, SFDVKD. This CDR3 has 15 residues. Trimming stripped 9 bases from V and 1 base from J, with 14 bases between. Amplification of TCR beta CDR3 regions used RNA as the template. The study used the HTBI primer set for a first-round RT-PCR of the TCR CDR3. Each CDR3 protein gets one entry after TCRdb re-called the multiplex PCR reads with MiXCR. The table lists hundreds of thousands of distinct CDR3 sequences, about 20% of them singletons. The origin of this receptor is a man aged 30 to 39 with Graves' ophthalmopathy. The chain links TRBV24-1 to TRBJ2-2; the D is unclear. Material: blood. This CDR3 is CATGGRAGNTGELFF. The CDR3 DNA reads TGTGCCACCGGTGGACGGGCAGGGAACACCGGGGAGCTGTTTTTT.